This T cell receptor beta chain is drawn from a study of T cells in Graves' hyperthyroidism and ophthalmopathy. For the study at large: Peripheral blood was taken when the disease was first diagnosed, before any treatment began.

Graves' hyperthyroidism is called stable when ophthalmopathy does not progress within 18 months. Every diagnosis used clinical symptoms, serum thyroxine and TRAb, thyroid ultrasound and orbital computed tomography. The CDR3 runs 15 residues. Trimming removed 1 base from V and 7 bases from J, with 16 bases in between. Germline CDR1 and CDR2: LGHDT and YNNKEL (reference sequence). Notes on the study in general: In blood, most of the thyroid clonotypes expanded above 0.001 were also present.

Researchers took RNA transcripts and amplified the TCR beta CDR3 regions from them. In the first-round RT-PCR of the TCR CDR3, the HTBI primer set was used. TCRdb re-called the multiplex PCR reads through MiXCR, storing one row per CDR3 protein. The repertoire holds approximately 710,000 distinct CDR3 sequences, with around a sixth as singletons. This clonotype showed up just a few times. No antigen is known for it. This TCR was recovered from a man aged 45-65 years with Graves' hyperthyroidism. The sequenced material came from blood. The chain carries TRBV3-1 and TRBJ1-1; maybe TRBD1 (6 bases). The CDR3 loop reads CASSQGGAAGVEAFF. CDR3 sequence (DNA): TGTGCCAGCAGCCAAGGGGGGGCTGCAGGAGTTGAAGCTTTCTTT.